This TCR beta chain is from a study of molecular identifiers for immune sequencing clone quantification (dated by TCRdb to between 2018 and 2020). For the wider study: For a replicate experiment, the RNA from either 20,000 or 100,000 naive CD8 T cells was divided into five aliquots, and four of those aliquots went on to sequencing. The study was a methods study using CD8 T cells to benchmark molecular-identifier clustering-based TCR repertoire sequencing (MIDCIRS) and TCR RNA copy counting. Broad study findings and their caveats: The naive libraries included spiked-in Jurkat TCR RNA (fewer than eleven copies' worth), and this RNA is not part of the donor repertoire. When barcode sub-clustering was omitted, TCR diversity was inflated by chimeric consensus sequences, with chimeras reaching as high as 47%. Spiked-in Jurkat TCR RNA equivalent to a single cell was reported to be detectable even among some 910,000 naive CD8 T cells. The sizes of highly expanded clones could end up underestimated when identical TCR molecules share a barcode. Modeling gave 3 to 3.5 recovered TCR RNA copies per cell versus roughly 10 by digital PCR, implying roughly 28% capture efficiency. In CMV-specific effector cells, clones with more than 20 RNA copies accounted for over 98% of molecules, whereas in naive cells such clones accounted for under 1%.

Libraries of naive CD8 T cells were built from anywhere between about 17,000 and 1,000,000 sorted cells, with 10%, 30% or 50% of the purified RNA used. Naive CD8 T cells, defined as CD8+CD4-CCR7+CD45RA+, were FACS-sorted into RLT Plus buffer on a BD FACSAria II. Detection sensitivity was tested by spiking Jurkat RNA equal to some 10 TCR copies' worth into samples containing 20,000-1,000,000 naive CD8 T cells. Enrichment of CD8 T cells was done with RosetteSep CD8+ T Cell Enrichment Cocktail plus Ficoll-Paque, and ACK red cell lysis came afterward. The CDR3 measures 14 amino acids from cysteine to phenylalanine. Only the CDR3 portion is preserved as DNA: 42 bases, with reading frame beginning at the first base. Deletion took 3 bases off V and 8 bases off J, with a span of 14 bases between the germline ends. CDR1 and CDR2 are read off the germline V gene as MDHEN and SYDVKM. The method behind the library was PCR. Instrument on record: NextSeq 500. Bulk TCR libraries were generated as previously described, with the TCR primers listed in Table S5 used. The Qiagen AllPrep DNA/RNA kit was used to purify total RNA. Before analysis, reads from multiple sequencing runs of the same library were pooled. The study's own analysis went as follows. Only reads with exact TCR constant sequence were kept, trimmed to 150 nt, and grouped by their 12-nt molecular barcodes. Reads within each barcode group were sub-clustered using a 15% Levenshtein threshold, and quality-weighted consensus sequences were constructed for each RNA molecule. Non-functional sequences were discarded, and so were lower-count sequences lying one edit away from another sequence. Based on a fit of two negative binomial distributions, barcode sub-clusters having less than 20% of the maximum read count were discarded. TCRdb trimmed public reads at Q25 via fastp, called clones via MiXCR and kept in-frame beta chains. All rows with the same CDR3 protein become a single entry with the most common DNA and genes. The V and J calls were determined by TCRdb, not by the authors. The sample yields nearly 55,000 distinct CDR3 sequences; just over 35% were counted once. The ten largest make up about 4.1% of the sample.

There are many counts of this clonotype. What antigen it recognizes has not been identified. Per-base quality was not reported, and no clone a single base away is much larger than it. Material: naive CD8+ T cells from blood, with Jurkat cell RNA spiked in. The cell subset or site label corresponds to: FACS-sorted CD8+CD4-CCR7+CD45RA+ naive T cells. The chain is assembled from TRBV28 and TRBJ2-1; the D region possibly corresponds to TRBD2 (6 bases align). This clonotype was obtained from a human donor in good health. Some libraries in this study had Jurkat cell RNA spiked in. The CDR3 protein is CASSFLEGMDEQFF. The nucleotide sequence is given as TGTGCCAGCAGTTTTTTGGAGGGTATGGATGAGCAGTTCTTC.